Many counts were recorded for the clone carrying this T cell receptor (beta chain). Its antigen is not identified. The sample originates from a study of T cell repertoires in cytomegalovirus infection. Study-level background: Evidence of both CMV infection and a matching HLA type came from public TCR beta signatures.

MiXCR, applied by TCRdb to the reads, yields one record per CDR3 protein. The sample yields around 100,000 distinct CDR3 sequences, approximately 17% seen once. The CDR3 is 14 amino acids. The ends were cut back, 3 bases at V and 5 bases at J, with 11 bases in the middle. The germline gives CDR1 MDHEN, CDR2 SYDVKM. General study results and limits: Clonotype analysis showed dominance of the ex vivo response by HLA-C-restricted CMV-specific TCR beta clonotypes.

V usage is TRBV28 and J usage is TRBJ2-1; D may be TRBD1 (6 bases). Sequencing was done on a sample of PBMCs. This TCR derives from a human donor in good health (CMV status not recorded). Some clones in this sample may be carry-over from other donors' samples. CDR3: CASSLAQGNNEQFF. The DNA of the CDR3 is TGTGCCAGCAGTTTGGCCCAGGGGAACAATGAGCAGTTCTTC.